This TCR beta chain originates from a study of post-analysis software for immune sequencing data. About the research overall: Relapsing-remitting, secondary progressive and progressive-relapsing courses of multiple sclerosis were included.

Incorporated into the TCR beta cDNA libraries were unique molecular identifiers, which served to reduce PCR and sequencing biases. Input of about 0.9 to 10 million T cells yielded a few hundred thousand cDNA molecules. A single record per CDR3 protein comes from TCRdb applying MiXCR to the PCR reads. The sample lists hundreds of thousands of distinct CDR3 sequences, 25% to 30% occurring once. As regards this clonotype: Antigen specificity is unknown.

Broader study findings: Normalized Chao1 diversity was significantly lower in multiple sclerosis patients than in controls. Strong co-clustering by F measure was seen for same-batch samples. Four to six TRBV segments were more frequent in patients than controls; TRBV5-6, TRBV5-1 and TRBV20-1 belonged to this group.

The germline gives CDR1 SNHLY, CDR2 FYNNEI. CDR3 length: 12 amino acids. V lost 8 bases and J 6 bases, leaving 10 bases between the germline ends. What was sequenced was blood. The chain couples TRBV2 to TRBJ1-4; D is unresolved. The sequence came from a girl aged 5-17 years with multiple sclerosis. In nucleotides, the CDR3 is TGTGCCAGCTGTGTGGGGTATGAAAAACTGTTTTTT. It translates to CASCVGYEKLFF.